The rows below give T cell receptor beta chains drawn from one sample of a study of blood T cell repertoires in COVID-19. The repertoire was sequenced with immunoSEQ multiplex PCR; TCRdb's copy has only in-frame clones and lacks some. The sample yields about 280,000 clones, around 82% seen once. The sequenced sample was peripheral blood. These receptors came from a woman aged 45 to 65 who had recovered from COVID-19. Both conserved end residues are part of each CDR3. A D gene is named only where the DNA matches it firmly. Only some rows state a clone size, as once, few, many or a class for expanded clones.

j_call | clone_size | d_call | cdr3_length | v_call | cdr3_aa | cdr3_nt
TRBJ1-2 | - | - | 15 | TRBV3-1/TRBV3-2 | CASSQDHGRDYGYTF | TGTGCCAGCAGCCAAGATCACGGTCGGGACTATGGCTACACCTTC
TRBJ1-5 | - | TRBD1 | 13 | TRBV2 | CATGDRGGQPQHF | TGTGCCACAGGAGACAGGGGAGGGCAGCCCCAGCATTTT
TRBJ2-3 | - | TRBD2 | 17 | TRBV4-2 | CASSQDMLAGSGDTQYF | TGTGCCAGCAGCCAAGATATGCTAGCGGGTTCGGGGGATACGCAGTATTTT
TRBJ2-1 | - | - | 15 | TRBV19 | CASSQYGTAYNEQFF | TGTGCCAGTAGTCAATATGGCACCGCCTACAATGAGCAGTTCTTC
TRBJ1-1 | - | - | 14 | TRBV7-3 | CASSSSRGTSEAFF | TGTGCCAGCAGCTCTTCCAGGGGTACGTCTGAAGCTTTCTTT
TRBJ1-1 | - | TRBD1 | 18 | TRBV27 | CASSSTDRPFVWNTEAFF | TGTGCCAGCAGTTCCACGGACAGGCCCTTTGTGTGGAACACTGAAGCTTTCTTT
TRBJ2-7 | - | TRBD2 | 15 | TRBV28 | CASNPLAGGRYEQYF | TGTGCCAGCAACCCCCTAGCGGGGGGGCGGTACGAGCAGTACTTC
TRBJ2-3 | - | - | 14 | TRBV2 | CASREPGGTDTQYF | TGTGCCAGCAGGGAACCGGGAGGCACAGATACGCAGTATTTT
TRBJ2-7 | - | - | 17 | TRBV4-2 | CASSQGVVGGSPYEQYF | TGTGCCAGCAGCCAAGGGGTAGTGGGGGGATCTCCCTACGAGCAGTACTTC
TRBJ2-3 | - | TRBD2 | 15 | TRBV7-3 | CASSLLAGAGDTQYF | TGTGCCAGCAGCTTATTAGCGGGAGCTGGAGATACGCAGTATTTT
TRBJ2-7 | - | TRBD1 | 14 | TRBV6-1 | CASSEAGQGYEQYF | TGTGCCAGCAGTGAAGCGGGACAGGGCTACGAGCAGTACTTC
TRBJ2-7 | - | - | 14 | TRBV27 | CASSLSLLSYEQYF | TGTGCCAGCAGTTTATCGTTACTATCCTACGAGCAGTACTTC
TRBJ1-1 | few | - | 13 | TRBV29-1 | CSVASTRNTEAFF | TGCAGCGTCGCAAGTACACGGAACACTGAAGCTTTCTTT
TRBJ2-2 | - | - | 14 | TRBV7-9 | CASSLGSSTGELFF | TGTGCCAGCAGCTTAGGTTCCTCGACCGGGGAGCTGTTTTTT
TRBJ2-4 | few | - | 13 | TRBV3-1/TRBV3-2 | CASSQGTKNIQYF | TGTGCCAGCAGCCAAGGTACCAAAAACATTCAGTACTTC
TRBJ2-7 | - | - | 15 | TRBV3-1/TRBV3-2 | CASSQGGLLAEKQYF | TGTGCCAGCAGCCAAGGAGGGCTACTTGCTGAAAAGCAGTACTTC
TRBJ1-6 | few | - | 15 | TRBV20-1 | CSASSSQPRNSPLHF | TGCAGTGCTAGTTCTTCACAGCCAAGGAATTCACCCCTCCACTTT
TRBJ2-7 | - | TRBD1 | 16 | TRBV24-1 | CATSAGTGNYYGEQYF | TGTGCCACCAGTGCCGGGACAGGGAACTACTACGGCGAGCAGTACTTC
TRBJ1-1 | - | - | 12 | TRBV6-5 | CASTSGNTEAFF | TGTGCCAGTACCTCGGGGAACACTGAAGCTTTCTTT
TRBJ1-2 | - | - | 16 | TRBV27 | CASSLRRVALDYGYTF | TGTGCCAGCAGTTTACGCAGGGTCGCCCTCGACTATGGCTACACCTTC
TRBJ1-2 | - | - | 15 | TRBV4-3 | CASSQVGGAGYGYTF | TGCGCCAGCAGCCAAGTAGGAGGGGCGGGCTATGGCTACACCTTC
TRBJ1-1 | - | TRBD1 | 15 | TRBV11-2 | CASSFAGGFVTEAFF | TGTGCCAGCAGCTTCGCAGGGGGTTTTGTCACTGAAGCTTTCTTT
TRBJ2-7 | - | - | 12 | TRBV3-1/TRBV3-2 | CASSQRGGEQYF | TGTGCCAGCAGCCAACGGGGTGGGGAGCAGTACTTC
TRBJ1-2 | - | TRBD1 | 16 | TRBV28 | CASRPLRDSIVYGYTF | TGTGCCAGCAGACCACTTCGGGACAGCATCGTTTATGGCTACACCTTC
TRBJ2-1 | once | - | 17 | TRBV4-1 | CASSLRRTDSSYNEQFF | TGCGCCAGCAGCCTCCGCAGGACGGACAGCTCCTACAATGAGCAGTTCTTC
TRBJ2-1 | - | TRBD1 | 14 | TRBV6-5 | CASSDRVNYNEQFF | TGTGCCAGCAGCGACAGGGTTAATTACAATGAGCAGTTCTTC
TRBJ2-2 | - | TRBD1 | 16 | TRBV12-5 | CASGFGTAGPTGELFF | TGTGCTAGTGGTTTCGGGACAGCCGGCCCCACCGGGGAGCTGTTTTTT
TRBJ1-4 | - | - | 14 | TRBV19 | CASSIAGANEKLFF | TGTGCCAGTAGTATCGCAGGGGCTAATGAAAAACTGTTTTTT
TRBJ2-3 | - | - | 13 | TRBV24-1 | CATTPGGADTQYF | TGTGCCACCACGCCTGGAGGAGCAGATACGCAGTATTTT
TRBJ1-5 | - | - | 16 | TRBV21-1 | CASSKGRQGRGQPQHF | TGTGCCAGCAGCAAAGGTCGTCAGGGGAGAGGGCAGCCCCAGCATTTT
TRBJ1-2 | - | - | 13 | TRBV30 | CAWVTESLYGYTF | TGTGCCTGGGTTACAGAATCTCTCTATGGCTACACCTTC
TRBJ2-7 | - | - | 15 | TRBV7-2 | CASSVNRVSTYEQYF | TGTGCCAGCAGCGTCAACAGGGTGTCAACCTACGAGCAGTACTTC
TRBJ1-1 | - | TRBD1 | 15 | TRBV6-1 | CASSEMAGGYTEAFF | TGTGCCAGCAGTGAAATGGCAGGGGGGTACACTGAAGCTTTCTTT
TRBJ1-1 | few | - | 13 | TRBV4-1 | CASSPRGGEGAFF | TGCGCCAGCAGCCCCCGAGGGGGGGAAGGAGCTTTCTTT
TRBJ1-5 | once | - | 15 | TRBV6-5 | CASSYSASTDQPQHF | TGTGCCAGCAGTTACTCTGCGAGCACCGATCAGCCCCAGCATTTT
TRBJ1-2 | - | TRBD1 | 14 | TRBV27 | CASRPDRDNYGYTF | TGTGCCAGCAGACCGGACAGGGACAACTATGGCTACACCTTC
TRBJ2-1 | - | - | 14 | TRBV5-1 | CASSLGDSYNEQFF | TGCGCCAGCAGCTTGGGAGACAGCTACAATGAGCAGTTCTTC
TRBJ1-2 | - | - | 17 | TRBV5-1 | CASSPRSESQMNYGYTF | TGCGCCAGCAGCCCCCGGAGCGAATCCCAGATGAACTATGGCTACACCTTC
TRBJ2-3 | few | - | 14 | TRBV28 | CASSLPGPADTQYF | TGTGCCAGCAGTTTACCAGGTCCCGCAGATACGCAGTATTTT